This T cell receptor (beta chain) was captured in a study of blood T cell repertoires in COVID-19. Across the whole study: COVID-19 samples, acute and convalescent, were from the United States, Italy and Spain. Nucleic acid was either cDNA or gDNA, and it came from T cells, B-cell-depleted T cells, or PBMCs.

V gave up 6 bases and J gave up 4 bases, with 7 bases separating them. This CDR3 contains 12 residues. Germline CDR1 LNHDA, CDR2 SQIVND (reference sequence). Under the authors' procedure: Amplification of reference gene primers was used by the study to estimate nucleated cell counts. TCRdb keeps only in-frame clones here, not all; method: immunoSEQ multiplex PCR. That table gives V, J and clone size, and the DNA gave D and trimming. Seen here are roughly 90,000 clones, around 85% observed once, and the top ten hold around 3.3%. Sequencing used peripheral blood. This rearrangement joins TRBV19 to TRBJ1-5; a possible D gene is TRBD1 (5 bases). This receptor was taken from a man aged 50 to 60 with acute or convalescent COVID-19. CDR3 sequence: CASSQGNQPQHF. CDR3 sequence (DNA): TGTGCCAGTAGCCAGGGTAATCAGCCCCAGCATTTT.